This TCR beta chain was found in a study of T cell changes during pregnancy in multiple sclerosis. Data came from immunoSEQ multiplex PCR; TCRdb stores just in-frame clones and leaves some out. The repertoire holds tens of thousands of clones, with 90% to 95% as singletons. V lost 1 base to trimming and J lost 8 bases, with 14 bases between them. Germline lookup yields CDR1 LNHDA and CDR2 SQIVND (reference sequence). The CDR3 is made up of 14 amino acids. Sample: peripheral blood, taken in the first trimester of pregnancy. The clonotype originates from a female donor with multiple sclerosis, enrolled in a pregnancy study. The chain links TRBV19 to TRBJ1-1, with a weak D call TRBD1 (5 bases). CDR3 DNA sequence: TGTGCCAGTAGTATAGGACAGCCGATTCAGGAAGCTTTCTTT. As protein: CASSIGQPIQEAFF. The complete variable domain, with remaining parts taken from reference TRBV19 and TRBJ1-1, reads DGGITQSPKYLFRKEGQNVTLSCEQNLNHDAMYWYRQDPGQGLRLIYYSQIVNDFQKGDIAEGYSVSREKKESFPLTVTSAQKNPTAFYLCASSIGQPIQEAFFGQGTRLTVV.